The present TCR beta chain was sequenced within a study of blood T cells in healthy people across ages (dated by TCRdb to 2014 to 2015). Regarding the study in general: In model experiments, template switching captured roughly one uniquely barcoded TCR beta cDNA molecule for every two T cells. The study measured age-related changes in TCR beta repertoire diversity using deep sequencing normalized with unique cDNA molecular identifiers. The donors were split into four age groups: young (average around 15 years), middle-aged (more than 35), aged (about 56) and long-lived (82). Donors of different ages were randomly distributed across sequencing lanes to avoid experimental bias. Using the same blood draw, the study looked at two additional independent replicas of 1 million unique cDNA reads for two donors, one aged 18 to 30 and the other aged 80 or older.

This clonotype was seen only a few times. The clone's antigen remains unknown. Base quality data are lacking; no much larger clone is found one base away. Points the paper makes about the study in general: Estimates of total diversity based on one million sequenced T cells were regarded as lower bounds and as underestimates. There was a strong correlation between observed TCR beta diversity and the percentage of naive T cells measured by flow cytometry. Bulk unsorted PBMC profiling prevented conclusive comparison of naive and antigen-experienced compartments. Donor CMV infection status was unknown, potentially confounding age-related changes in expanded clonotypes. Observed TCR beta diversity per million T cells fell roughly linearly with age, and a significant reduction was already apparent by age roughly 41. Compared with the aged group, more naive CD4+ T cells, fewer expanded clones and increased TCR diversity were shown by the long-lived group, suggesting age selection.

Library prep was done by 5' RACE. Sequencer: Illumina HiSeq 2500. A second PCR of roughly 6 to 12 cycles was run with a J-beta primer mix and a sample-barcoded 5' primer. Each TCR beta cDNA molecule received a unique molecular identifier from a template-switch 5' adaptor carrying 12 random nucleotides. At least 2.5 million CDR3-containing paired-end reads were obtained from each sample. First-strand cDNA was synthesized from all RNA with the Mint cDNA synthesis kit, primed by a TRBC-specific oligonucleotide. After uracil-DNA glycosylase treatment, a first 18-cycle PCR used universal primers M1SS and BC2_uni_R on all cDNA. Processing in the source paper ran as follows. For normalization, 1 million high-quality reads were randomly selected from each sample, with every read carrying a distinct molecular identifier. Instead of being binned into consensus sequences, reads that shared molecular identifiers were thrown out. MiTCR, with a Q25 quality threshold and the strictest error-elimination algorithm, was used for CDR3 identification, clonotype clustering and error correction. A nonparametric unseen species model with Euler transformation was used to estimate a lower bound on total TCR beta diversity. In-frame beta chains were kept once TCRdb had trimmed the public reads at Q25 with fastp and called clones with MiXCR. Entries that share a CDR3 protein sequence are merged under the most common genes and DNA. These V and J calls originate from TCRdb's pipeline instead of the authors' own analysis. For this sample there are some 880,000 distinct CDR3 sequences; under 40% appear just once. The ten largest clones take up 10% to 15% of the sample.

CDR3 length: 14 amino acids, cysteine to phenylalanine. Of the read, only the CDR3 DNA is kept; its 42 bases are in frame from base 1. From V the trimming removes 3 bases and from J it removes 8 bases, while the gene matches leave 8 bases of the junction unaccounted for. The germline V gene gives CDR1 as KGHSH and CDR2 as LQKENI. Donors were 39 systemically healthy Caucasian individuals from Russia aged about 6 to 100 years. Each donor gave ten milliliters of peripheral blood, drawn into EDTA-treated Vacutainer tubes. Ficoll-Paque density-gradient centrifugation was used to isolate PBMCs, with at least 6.5 million per sample. Trizol reagent was used to extract total RNA from the PBMCs, yielding at least 5 micrograms per sample. The percentages of naive CD45RAhigh/CD27high T cells were determined by flow cytometry on a PBMC aliquot from every donor.

The rearranged chain carries TRBV18 and TRBJ1-2; 8 bases in between match TRBD1. This TCR came from a man aged 18-30 years in good health. Sequenced: blood. In nucleotides, the sequence is TGTGCCAGCTCACCCTCTGGTCCAGGGGGCGGCTACACCTTC. This yields the protein CASSPSGPGGGYTF.